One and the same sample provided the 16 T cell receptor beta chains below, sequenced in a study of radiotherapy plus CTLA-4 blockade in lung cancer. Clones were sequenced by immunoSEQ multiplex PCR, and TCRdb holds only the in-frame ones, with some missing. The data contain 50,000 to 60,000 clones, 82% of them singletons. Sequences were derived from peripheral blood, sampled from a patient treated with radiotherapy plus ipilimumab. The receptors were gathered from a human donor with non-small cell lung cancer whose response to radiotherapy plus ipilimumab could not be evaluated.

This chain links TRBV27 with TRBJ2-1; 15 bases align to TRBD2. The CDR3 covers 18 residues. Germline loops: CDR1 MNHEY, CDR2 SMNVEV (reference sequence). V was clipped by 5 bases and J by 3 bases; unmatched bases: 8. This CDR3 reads CASSPGLAGGPLYNEQFF. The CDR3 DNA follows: TGTGCCAGCAGTCCAGGACTAGCGGGAGGGCCCCTCTACAATGAGCAGTTCTTC.

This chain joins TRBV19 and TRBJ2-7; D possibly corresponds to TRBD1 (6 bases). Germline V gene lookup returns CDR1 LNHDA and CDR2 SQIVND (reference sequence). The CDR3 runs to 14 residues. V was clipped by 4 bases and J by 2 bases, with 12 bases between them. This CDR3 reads CASSNPGQTYEQYF. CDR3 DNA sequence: TGTGCCAGTAGTAACCCGGGACAAACCTACGAGCAGTACTTC.

In DNA, the CDR3 is TGCGCCAGCAGCCTATCGACTAACAATGAGCAGTTCTTC. This gives the protein CASSLSTNNEQFF. This rearrangement joins TRBV5-1 to TRBJ2-1; D possibly corresponds to TRBD2 (5 bases). From germline, CDR1 is SGHRS and CDR2 YFSETQ. The CDR3 extends over 13 amino acids. V was cut by 4 bases and J by 5 bases, with 10 bases left in between.

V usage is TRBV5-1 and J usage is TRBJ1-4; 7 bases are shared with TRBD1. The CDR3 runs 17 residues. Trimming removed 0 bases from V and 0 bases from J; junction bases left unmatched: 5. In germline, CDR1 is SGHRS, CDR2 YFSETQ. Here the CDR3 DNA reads TGCGCCAGCAGCTTGGGGACAGGTTCTGCAACTAATGAAAAACTGTTTTTT. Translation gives CASSLGTGSATNEKLFF. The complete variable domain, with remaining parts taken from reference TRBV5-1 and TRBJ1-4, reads KAGVTQTPRYLIKTRGQQVTLSCSPISGHRSVSWYQQTPGQGLQFLFEYFSETQRNKGNFPGRFSGRQFSNSRSEMNVSTLELGDSALYLCASSLGTGSATNEKLFFGSGTQLSVL.

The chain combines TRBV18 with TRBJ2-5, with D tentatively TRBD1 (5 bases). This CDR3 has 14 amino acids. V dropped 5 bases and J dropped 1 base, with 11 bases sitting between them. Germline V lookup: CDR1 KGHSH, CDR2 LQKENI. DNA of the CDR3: TGTGCCAGCTCATCACAGGAGACCCAAGAGACCCAGTACTTC. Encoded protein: CASSSQETQETQYF. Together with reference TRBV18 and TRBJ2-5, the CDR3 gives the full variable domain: NAGVMQNPRHLVRRRGQEARLRCSPMKGHSHVYWYRQLPEEGLKFMVYLQKENIIDESGMPKERFSAEFPKEGPSILRIQQVVRGDSAAYFCASSSQETQETQYFGPGTRLLVL.

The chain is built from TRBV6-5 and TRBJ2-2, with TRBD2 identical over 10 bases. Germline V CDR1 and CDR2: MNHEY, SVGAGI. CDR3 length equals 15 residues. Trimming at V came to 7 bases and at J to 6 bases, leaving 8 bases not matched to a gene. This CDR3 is CASIRLAGEPGELFF. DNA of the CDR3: TGTGCCAGCATTCGCCTAGCGGGAGAACCCGGGGAGCTGTTTTTT.

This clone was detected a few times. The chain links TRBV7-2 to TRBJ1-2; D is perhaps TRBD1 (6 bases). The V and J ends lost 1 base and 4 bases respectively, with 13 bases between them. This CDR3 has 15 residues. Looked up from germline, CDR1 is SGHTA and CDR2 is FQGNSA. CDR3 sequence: CASSLGVGGAYGYTF. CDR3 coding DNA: TGTGCCAGCAGCTTAGGCGTGGGGGGGGCCTATGGCTACACCTTC.

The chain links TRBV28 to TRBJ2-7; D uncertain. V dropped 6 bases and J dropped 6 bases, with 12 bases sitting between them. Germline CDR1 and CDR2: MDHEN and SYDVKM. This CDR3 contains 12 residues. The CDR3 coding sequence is TGTGCCAGCAGATTGACTGCGAGCGAGCAGTACTTC. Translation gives CASRLTASEQYF.

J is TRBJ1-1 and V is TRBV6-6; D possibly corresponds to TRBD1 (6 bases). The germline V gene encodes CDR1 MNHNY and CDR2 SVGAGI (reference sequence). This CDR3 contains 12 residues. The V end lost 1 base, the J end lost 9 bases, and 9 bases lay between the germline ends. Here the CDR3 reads CASSYLTGKAFF. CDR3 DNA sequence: TGTGCCAGCAGTTACTTAACAGGGAAAGCTTTCTTT.

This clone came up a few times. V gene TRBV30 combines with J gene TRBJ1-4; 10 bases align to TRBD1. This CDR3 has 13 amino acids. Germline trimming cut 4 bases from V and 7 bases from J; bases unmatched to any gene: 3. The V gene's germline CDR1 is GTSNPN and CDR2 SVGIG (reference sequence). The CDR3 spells CAWTGQGSEKLFF. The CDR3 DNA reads TGTGCCTGGACGGGACAGGGGAGTGAAAAACTGTTTTTT.

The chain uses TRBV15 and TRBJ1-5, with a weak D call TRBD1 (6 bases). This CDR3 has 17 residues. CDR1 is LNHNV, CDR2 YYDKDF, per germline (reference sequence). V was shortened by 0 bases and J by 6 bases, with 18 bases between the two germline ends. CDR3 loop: CATSRDLGRGRGQPQHF. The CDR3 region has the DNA TGTGCCACCAGCAGAGATCTAGGCAGGGGAAGGGGTCAGCCCCAGCATTTT.

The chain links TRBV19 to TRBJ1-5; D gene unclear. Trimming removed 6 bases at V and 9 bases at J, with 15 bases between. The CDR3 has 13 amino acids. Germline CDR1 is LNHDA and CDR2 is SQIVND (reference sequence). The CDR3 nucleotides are TGTGCCAGTAGCGAGGACGGAGGATCGCCCCAGCATTTT. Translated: CASSEDGGSPQHF.

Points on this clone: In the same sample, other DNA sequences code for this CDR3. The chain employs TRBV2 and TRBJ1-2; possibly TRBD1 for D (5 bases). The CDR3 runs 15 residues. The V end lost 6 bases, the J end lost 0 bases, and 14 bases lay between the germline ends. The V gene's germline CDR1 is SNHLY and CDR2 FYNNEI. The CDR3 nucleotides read TGTGCCAGCAGGCTCACGGGGGTAGCTAACTATGGCTACACCTTC. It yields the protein CASRLTGVANYGYTF.

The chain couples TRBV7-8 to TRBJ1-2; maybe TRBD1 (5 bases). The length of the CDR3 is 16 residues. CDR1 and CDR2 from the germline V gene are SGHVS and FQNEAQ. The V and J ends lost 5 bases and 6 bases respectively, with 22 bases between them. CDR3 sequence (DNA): TGTGCCAGCAGCAAGGGCAGGGCCCTATTAGGGGATGGCTACACCTTC. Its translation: CASSKGRALLGDGYTF.

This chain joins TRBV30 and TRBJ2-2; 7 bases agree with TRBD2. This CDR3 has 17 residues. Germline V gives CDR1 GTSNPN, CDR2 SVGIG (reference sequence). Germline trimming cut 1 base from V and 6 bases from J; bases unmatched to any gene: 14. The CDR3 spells CAWSGRSRLGRPGELFF. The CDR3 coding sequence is TGTGCCTGGAGTGGCCGAAGTCGTCTCGGGAGGCCCGGGGAGCTGTTTTTT.

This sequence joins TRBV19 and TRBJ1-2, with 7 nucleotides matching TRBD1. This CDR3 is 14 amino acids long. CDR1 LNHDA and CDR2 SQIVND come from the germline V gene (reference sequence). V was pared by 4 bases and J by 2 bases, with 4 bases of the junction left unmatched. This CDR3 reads CASSTTGSNYGYTF. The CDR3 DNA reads TGTGCCAGTAGTACGACAGGGTCCAACTATGGCTACACCTTC.